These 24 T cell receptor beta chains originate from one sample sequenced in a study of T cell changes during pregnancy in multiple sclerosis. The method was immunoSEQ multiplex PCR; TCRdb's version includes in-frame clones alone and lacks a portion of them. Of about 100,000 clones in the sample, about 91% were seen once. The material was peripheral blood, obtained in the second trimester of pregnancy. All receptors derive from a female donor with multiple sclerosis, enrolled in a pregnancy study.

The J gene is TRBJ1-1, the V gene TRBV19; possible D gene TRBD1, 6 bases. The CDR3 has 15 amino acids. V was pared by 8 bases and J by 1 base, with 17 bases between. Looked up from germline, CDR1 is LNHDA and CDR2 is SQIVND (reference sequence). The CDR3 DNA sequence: TGTGCCAGTCGCGTAGGGGGGGCCAGGAACACTGAAGCTTTCTTT. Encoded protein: CASRVGGARNTEAFF. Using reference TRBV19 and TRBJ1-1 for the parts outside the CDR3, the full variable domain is DGGITQSPKYLFRKEGQNVTLSCEQNLNHDAMYWYRQDPGQGLRLIYYSQIVNDFQKGDIAEGYSVSREKKESFPLTVTSAQKNPTAFYLCASRVGGARNTEAFFGQGTRLTVV.

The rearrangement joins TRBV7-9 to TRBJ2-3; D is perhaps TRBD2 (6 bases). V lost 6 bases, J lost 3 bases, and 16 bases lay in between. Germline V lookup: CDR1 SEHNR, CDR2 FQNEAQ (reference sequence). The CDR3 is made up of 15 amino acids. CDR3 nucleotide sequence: TGTGCCAGCAGTTACTTGTGGGAGGCGACAGATACGCAGTATTTT. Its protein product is CASSYLWEATDTQYF.

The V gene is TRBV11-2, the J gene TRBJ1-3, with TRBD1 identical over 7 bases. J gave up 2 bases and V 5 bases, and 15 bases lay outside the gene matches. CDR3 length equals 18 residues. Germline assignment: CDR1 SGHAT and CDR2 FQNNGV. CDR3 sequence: CASSPGPRGLRTGNTIYF. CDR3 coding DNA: TGTGCCAGCAGCCCCGGCCCCAGGGGGTTAAGGACTGGAAACACCATATATTTT.

The CDR3 loop is CASSQVSTLSNTGELFF. The DNA for the CDR3 is TGTGCCAGCAGCCAAGTTAGCACGCTATCGAACACCGGGGAGCTGTTTTTT. The chain couples TRBV4-2 to TRBJ2-2; D gene ambiguous. From germline, CDR1 is LGHNA and CDR2 YNFKEQ. V lost 1 base and J lost 0, with 12 bases in between. The CDR3 runs to 17 residues.

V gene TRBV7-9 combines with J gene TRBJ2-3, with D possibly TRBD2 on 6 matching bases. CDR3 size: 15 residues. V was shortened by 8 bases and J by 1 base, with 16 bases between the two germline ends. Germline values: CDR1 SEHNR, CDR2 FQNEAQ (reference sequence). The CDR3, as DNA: TGTGCCAGCCTCACCCGATGGGGGGGCACAGATACGCAGTATTTT. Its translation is CASLTRWGGTDTQYF.

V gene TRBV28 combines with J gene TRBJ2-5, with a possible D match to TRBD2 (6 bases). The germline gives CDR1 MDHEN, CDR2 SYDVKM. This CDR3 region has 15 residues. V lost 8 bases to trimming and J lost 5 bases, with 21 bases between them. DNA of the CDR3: TGTGCCAGCGGGGCGGAGACCGGAGGGATGGAGACCCAGTACTTC. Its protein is CASGAETGGMETQYF.

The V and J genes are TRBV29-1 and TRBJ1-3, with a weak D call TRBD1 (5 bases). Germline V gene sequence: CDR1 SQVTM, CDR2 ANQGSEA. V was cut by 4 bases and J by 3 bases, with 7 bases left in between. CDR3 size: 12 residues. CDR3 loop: CSVVGDGNTIYF. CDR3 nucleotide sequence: TGCAGCGTTGTAGGGGATGGAAACACCATATATTTT.

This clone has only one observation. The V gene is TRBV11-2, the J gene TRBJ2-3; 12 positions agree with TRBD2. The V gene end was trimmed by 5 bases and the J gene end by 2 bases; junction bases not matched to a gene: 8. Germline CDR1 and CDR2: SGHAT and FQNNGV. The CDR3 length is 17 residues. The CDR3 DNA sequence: TGTGCCAGCAGCCTCCGGCTAGCGGGAGGGCCCACAGATACGCAGTATTTT. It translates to CASSLRLAGGPTDTQYF.

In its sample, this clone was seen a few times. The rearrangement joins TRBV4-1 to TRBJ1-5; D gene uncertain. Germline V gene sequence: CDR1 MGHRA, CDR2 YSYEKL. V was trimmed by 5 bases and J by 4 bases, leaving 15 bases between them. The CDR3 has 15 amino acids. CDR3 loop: CASSLRVGGNQPQHF. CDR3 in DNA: TGCGCCAGCAGCTTGAGGGTGGGAGGGAATCAGCCCCAGCATTTT.

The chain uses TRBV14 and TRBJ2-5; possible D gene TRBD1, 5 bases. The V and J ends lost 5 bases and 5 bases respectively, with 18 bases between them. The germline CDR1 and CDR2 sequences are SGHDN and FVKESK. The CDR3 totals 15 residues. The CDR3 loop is CASSSLTLKGETQYF. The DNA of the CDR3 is TGTGCCAGCAGCTCCCTCACCTTAAAGGGGGAGACCCAGTACTTC.

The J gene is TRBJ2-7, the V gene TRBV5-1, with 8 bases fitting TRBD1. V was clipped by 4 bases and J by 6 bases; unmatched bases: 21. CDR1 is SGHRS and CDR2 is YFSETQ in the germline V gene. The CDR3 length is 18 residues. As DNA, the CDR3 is TGCGCCAGCAGCCCGGACAGGGATAATAGGCCGCTGGTCGGCGAGCAGTACTTC. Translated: CASSPDRDNRPLVGEQYF.

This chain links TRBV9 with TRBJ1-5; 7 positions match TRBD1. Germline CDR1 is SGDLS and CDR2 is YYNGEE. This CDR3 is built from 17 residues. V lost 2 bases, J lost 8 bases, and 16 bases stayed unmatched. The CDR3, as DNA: TGTGCCAGCAGCGTTTTTCCCGGACAGGTAGAAACGGAGCCCCAGCATTTT. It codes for CASSVFPGQVETEPQHF. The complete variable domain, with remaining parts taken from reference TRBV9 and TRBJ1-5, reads DSGVTQTPKHLITATGQRVTLRCSPRSGDLSVYWYQQSLDQGLQFLIQYYNGEERAKGNILERFSAQQFPDLHSELNLSSLELGDSALYFCASSVFPGQVETEPQHFGDGTRLSIL.

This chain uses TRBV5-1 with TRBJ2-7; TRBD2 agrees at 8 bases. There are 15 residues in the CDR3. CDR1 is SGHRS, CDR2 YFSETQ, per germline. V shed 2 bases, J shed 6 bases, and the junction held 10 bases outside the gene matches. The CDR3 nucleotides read TGCGCCAGCAGCTTACTGCTGGGACTAGAAGGCGAGCAGTACTTC. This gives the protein CASSLLLGLEGEQYF.

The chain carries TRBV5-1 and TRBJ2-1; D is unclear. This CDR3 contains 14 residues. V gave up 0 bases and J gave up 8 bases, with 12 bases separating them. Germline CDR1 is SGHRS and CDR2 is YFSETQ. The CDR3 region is CASSLEMALDEQFF. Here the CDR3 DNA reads TGCGCCAGCAGCTTGGAAATGGCTTTGGATGAGCAGTTCTTC.

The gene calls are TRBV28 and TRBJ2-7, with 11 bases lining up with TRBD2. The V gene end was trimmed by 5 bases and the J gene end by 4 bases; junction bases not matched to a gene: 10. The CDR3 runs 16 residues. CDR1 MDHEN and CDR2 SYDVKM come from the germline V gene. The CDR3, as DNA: TGTGCCAGCAGTACTGGACTAGCGGGTCTCCTGTACGAGCAGTACTTC. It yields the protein CASSTGLAGLLYEQYF. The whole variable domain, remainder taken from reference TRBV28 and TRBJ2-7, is DVKVTQSSRYLVKRTGEKVFLECVQDMDHENMFWYRQDPGLGLRLIYFSYDVKMKEKGDIPEGYSVSREKKERFSLILESASTNQTSMYLCASSTGLAGLLYEQYFGPGTRLTVT.

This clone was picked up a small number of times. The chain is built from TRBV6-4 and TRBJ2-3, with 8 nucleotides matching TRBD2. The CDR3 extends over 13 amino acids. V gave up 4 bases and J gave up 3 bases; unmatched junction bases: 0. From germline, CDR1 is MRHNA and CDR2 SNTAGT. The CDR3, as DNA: TGTGCCAGCAGTGCTAGCGGGACAGATACGCAGTATTTT. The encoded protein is CASSASGTDTQYF.

The CDR3 bases are TGTGCCAGCAGCTCCAATAAAGGGACAGGAGAGCAGTTCTTC. Translating gives CASSSNKGTGEQFF. This chain links TRBV7-3 with TRBJ2-1; TRBD1 aligns across 8 bases. The germline V gene encodes CDR1 SGHTA and CDR2 FQGTGA. The CDR3 has 14 amino acids. V lost 4 bases, J lost 10 bases, and 9 bases stayed unmatched.

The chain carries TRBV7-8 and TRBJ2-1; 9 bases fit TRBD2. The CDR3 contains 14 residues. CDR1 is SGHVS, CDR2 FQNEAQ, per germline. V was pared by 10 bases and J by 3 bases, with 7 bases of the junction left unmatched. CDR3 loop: CATSRTSDYNEQFF. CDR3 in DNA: TGTGCCACCTCACGGACTAGCGACTACAATGAGCAGTTCTTC.

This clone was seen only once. The CDR3 region is CASSLWGGQGSGEQYF. The CDR3 coding sequence is TGTGCCAGCAGTTTATGGGGGGGACAGGGGTCGGGCGAGCAGTACTTC. The chain combines TRBV28 with TRBJ2-7; 10 bases agree with TRBD1. Germline assignment: CDR1 MDHEN and CDR2 SYDVKM. Trimming at V came to 0 bases and at J to 6 bases, leaving 8 bases not matched to a gene. The CDR3 is 16 residues long.

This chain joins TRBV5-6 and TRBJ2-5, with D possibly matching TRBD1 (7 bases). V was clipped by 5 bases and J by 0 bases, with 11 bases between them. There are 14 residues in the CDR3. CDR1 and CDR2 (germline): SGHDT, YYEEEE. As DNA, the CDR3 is TGTGCCAGCAGATCAGGGGGGTACCAAGAGACCCAGTACTTC. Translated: CASRSGGYQETQYF.

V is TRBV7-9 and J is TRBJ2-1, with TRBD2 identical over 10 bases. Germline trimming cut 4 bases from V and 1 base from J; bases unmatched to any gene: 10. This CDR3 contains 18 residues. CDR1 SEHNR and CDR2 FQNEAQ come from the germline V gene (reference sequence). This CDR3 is CASSSSGRAGLSYNEQFF. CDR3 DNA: TGTGCCAGCAGCTCCAGCGGGAGGGCCGGTCTATCCTACAATGAGCAGTTCTTC.

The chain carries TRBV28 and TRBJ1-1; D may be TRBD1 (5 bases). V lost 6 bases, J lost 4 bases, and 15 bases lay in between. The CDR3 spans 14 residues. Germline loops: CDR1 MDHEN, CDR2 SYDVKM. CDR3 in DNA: TGTGCCAGCAGCCGGCAGGGTGTTGGCACTGAAGCTTTCTTT. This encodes CASSRQGVGTEAFF.

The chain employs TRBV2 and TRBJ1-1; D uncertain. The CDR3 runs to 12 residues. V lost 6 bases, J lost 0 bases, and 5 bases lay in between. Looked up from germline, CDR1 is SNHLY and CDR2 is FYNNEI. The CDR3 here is CASRLLNTEAFF. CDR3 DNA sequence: TGTGCCAGCAGGCTATTGAACACTGAAGCTTTCTTT.

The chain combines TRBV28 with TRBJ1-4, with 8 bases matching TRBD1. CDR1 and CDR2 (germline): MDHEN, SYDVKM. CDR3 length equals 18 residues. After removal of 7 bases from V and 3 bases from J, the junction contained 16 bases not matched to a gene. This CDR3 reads CASNIGQGRGLSNEKLFF. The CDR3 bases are TGTGCCAGCAATATAGGACAAGGCAGGGGGCTTTCTAATGAAAAACTGTTTTTT.